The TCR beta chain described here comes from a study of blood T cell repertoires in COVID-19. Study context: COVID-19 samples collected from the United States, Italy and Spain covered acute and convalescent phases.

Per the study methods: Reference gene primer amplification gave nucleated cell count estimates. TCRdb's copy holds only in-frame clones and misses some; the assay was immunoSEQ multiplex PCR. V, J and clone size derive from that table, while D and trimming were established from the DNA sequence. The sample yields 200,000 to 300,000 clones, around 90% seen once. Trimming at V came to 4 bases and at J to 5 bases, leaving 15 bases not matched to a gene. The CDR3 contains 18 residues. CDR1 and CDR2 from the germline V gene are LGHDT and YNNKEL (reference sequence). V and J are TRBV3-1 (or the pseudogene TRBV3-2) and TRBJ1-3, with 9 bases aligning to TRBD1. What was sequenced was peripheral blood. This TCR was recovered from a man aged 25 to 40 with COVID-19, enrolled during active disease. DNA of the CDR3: TGTGCCAGCAGCCCTCGATTCCCGGGACAGGGTTCGAGAAACACCATATATTTT. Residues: CASSPRFPGQGSRNTIYF.